This section outlines one TCR beta chain sequence together with its context. This clone was detected only once. Its antigen remains unidentified. Per-base quality was not reported, and no clone a single base away is much larger than it. The data were obtained in a study of control samples from healthy donors and cancer patients (dated by TCRdb to 2018 to 2021). From a lookup of the germline V gene (reference sequence), CDR1 and CDR2 are LNHDA and SQIVND. V and J are truncated by 0 bases and 6 bases respectively, leaving an intervening sequence of 5 bases. The CDR3 starts with the cysteine, ends with the phenylalanine, and has 13 residues. Only the CDR3 DNA stays, 39 bases, in frame from base 1. The library was made by the immunoSEQ multiplex PCR assay. TCRdb mirrors the immuneACCESS table, restricted to in-frame sequences. Some clones are absent from its copies; in checked studies, under half trace to an unresolved V gene, and the reason for the others is unknown. This sample holds 95,000 to 100,000 clones; around 89% were observed only once. In total, the top ten clones hold more than 7% of the sample.

The sequence was collected from a man between 25 and 39 years old in good health. The receptor chain draws on TRBV19 and TRBJ2-2, with the D gene not confidently named. The sequenced sample was blood. The DNA reads as follows: TGTGCCAGTAGTATAGATCGGGCCGGGGAGCTGTTTTTT. The translation is CASSIDRAGELFF.